These T cell receptor beta chains were read from a single sample in a study of CD8 T cells in Susac syndrome. TCRdb re-called the immunoSEQ multiplex PCR reads through MiXCR, storing one row per CDR3 protein. The table includes under 200,000 distinct CDR3 sequences, 91% detected once. The sequenced sample was CD4+ T cells from PBMCs. These receptors were obtained from a human donor with Susac syndrome. Both conserved end residues are part of each CDR3. The D gene is left open where the match is weak. Not all rows give a size; the values are once, few, many and, for expanded clones, a class.

d_call	clone_size	j_call	v_call	cdr3_nt	cdr3_aa
TRBD2	-	TRBJ2-1	TRBV28	TGTGCCAGCAGTCCAATAAGACTAGCCCACAATGAGCAGTTCTTC	CASSPIRLAHNEQFF
TRBD1	-	TRBJ1-2	TRBV4-2	TGTGCCAGCAGCCCACGGGACAGGGGGGTCCCCCCTCATGGCTACACCTTC	CASSPRDRGVPPHGYTF
TRBD1	-	TRBJ2-7	TRBV5-1	TGCGCCAGCAGCTTATCAGGGGGCTCCTACGAGCAGTACTTC	CASSLSGGSYEQYF
-	-	TRBJ1-3	TRBV6-5	TGTGCCAGCAGCCAAGGAAACACCATATATTTT	CASSQGNTIYF
TRBD1	-	TRBJ2-7	TRBV18	TGTGCCAGCTCACCACCGGGACAGTCTACCTACGAGCAGTACTTC	CASSPPGQSTYEQYF
TRBD2	-	TRBJ2-5	TRBV20-1	TGCAGTGCTAGTGGACTAGCGGGAGTGGAGACCCAGTACTTC	CSASGLAGVETQYF
-	-	TRBJ2-1	TRBV5-1	TGCGCCAGCAGCCGGGTCAGGGGCGGGGTTCAGAGCTCCTACAATGAGCAGTTCTTC	CASSRVRGGVQSSYNEQFF
-	-	TRBJ2-5	TRBV5-1	TGCGCCAGCAGCCGCGGCACAGCCGGCGGGGAGACCCAGTACTTC	CASSRGTAGGETQYF
-	-	TRBJ2-3	TRBV24-1	TGTGCCACCAGTGACCCGACAGATACGCAGTATTTT	CATSDPTDTQYF
-	-	TRBJ2-5	TRBV5-1	TGCGCCAGCAGCTTAGGCAGGCGTGGTTGGGAAGAGACCCAGTACTTC	CASSLGRRGWEETQYF
-	-	TRBJ1-5	TRBV5-1	TGCGCCAGCAGCTTGTCCCCTGGGGGCAATCAGCCCCAGCATTTT	CASSLSPGGNQPQHF
TRBD2	-	TRBJ2-3	TRBV30	TGTGCCTGGAGTGTAGCTCGGACTAGCGGGGGGCTGGATACGCAGTATTTT	CAWSVARTSGGLDTQYF
TRBD2	-	TRBJ2-2	TRBV20-1	TGCAGTGCTAGCCTAGCGGGGGGTGTCACCGGGGAGCTGTTTTTT	CSASLAGGVTGELFF
-	-	TRBJ1-1	TRBV29-1	TGCAGCTCTTCCGTGGTGAACACTGAAGCTTTCTTT	CSSSVVNTEAFF
TRBD2	-	TRBJ2-7	TRBV20-1	TGCAGTGCTCCCCAGGAGGGACGCGGGGGGTCCTACGAGCAGTACTTC	CSAPQEGRGGSYEQYF
-	-	TRBJ1-6	TRBV19	TGTGCCAGTAGAGGCTGGGACGGATATTCACCCCTCCACTTT	CASRGWDGYSPLHF
TRBD2	-	TRBJ2-7	TRBV28	TGTGCCAGCAGTAACGGACTAGCGGGAGGTGTCTACGAGCAGTACTTC	CASSNGLAGGVYEQYF
TRBD2	few	TRBJ2-4	TRBV6-2/TRBV6-3	TGTGCCAGCAGTTACCCCACTAGCGCAGTCGCCAAAAACATTCAGTACTTC	CASSYPTSAVAKNIQYF
TRBD1	-	TRBJ1-2	TRBV20-1	TGCAGTGCTAGAGAGAAGGGCAGGGGGCACTATGGCTACACCTTC	CSAREKGRGHYGYTF
-	-	TRBJ1-3	TRBV15	TGTGCCACCAGCAGAGATAGGGGTCACACCATATATTTT	CATSRDRGHTIYF
-	once	TRBJ2-7	TRBV10-3	TGTGCCATCAGAGGCCTTCAGGACGAGCAGTACTTC	CAIRGLQDEQYF
-	-	TRBJ2-3	TRBV29-1	TGCAGCGTTGGCGCCTCAAGCACAGATACGCAGTATTTT	CSVGASSTDTQYF
-	-	TRBJ2-1	TRBV5-6	TGTGCCAGCAGCCTGACTGGGACGGTGTTAAATGAGCAGTTCTTC	CASSLTGTVLNEQFF
-	-	TRBJ2-5	TRBV7-7	TGTGCTAGCAGCTCTACCGGGATCCAAGAGACCCAGTACTTC	CASSSTGIQETQYF
-	-	TRBJ1-1	TRBV4-2	TGTGCCAGCAGCCAAGAGGGACACCAAGCTTTCTTT	CASSQEGHQAFF
TRBD1	-	TRBJ1-1	TRBV6-6	TGTGCCAGCACCCTGACAGGGGCGGGCACTGAAGCTTTCTTT	CASTLTGAGTEAFF
-	few	TRBJ2-1	TRBV7-9	TGTGCCAGCAGCCTCGGACAGTACAATGAGCAGTTCTTC	CASSLGQYNEQFF
-	-	TRBJ2-3	TRBV20-1	TGCAGTGGGTCTAACAAGAAGGTAGATACGCAGTATTTT	CSGSNKKVDTQYF
-	-	TRBJ1-2	TRBV6-1	TGTGCCAGCAGTGGGCCGTCACTACGGGGAGGCTACACCTTC	CASSGPSLRGGYTF
-	-	TRBJ1-6	TRBV10-1	TGCGCCAGCAGCGGGAAGGCCGGGTCACCCCTCCACTTT	CASSGKAGSPLHF
TRBD1	-	TRBJ2-1	TRBV28	TGTGCCAGCAGTTCACCCCGGACAGGCTTGAACAATGAGCAGTTCTTC	CASSSPRTGLNNEQFF
-	-	TRBJ2-7	TRBV7-9	TGTGCCAGCAGCCCAACTGGCAGAAAGTACTTC	CASSPTGRKYF
-	-	TRBJ2-1	TRBV5-1	TGCGCCAGCAGCTTGACGGACCCTAGTGGAAATGAGCAGTTCTTC	CASSLTDPSGNEQFF
-	-	TRBJ2-5	TRBV12-3/TRBV12-4	TGTGCCAGCAGTTTAAGTACTACCCAAGAGACCCAGTACTTC	CASSLSTTQETQYF
-	-	TRBJ1-2	TRBV2	TGTGCCAGCAGTGAACTCGAAGGGGTTTCTAACTATGGCTACACCTTC	CASSELEGVSNYGYTF
TRBD1	-	TRBJ1-4	TRBV30	TGTGCCTGGAGTGTATCCGGGACAGGCCTCGAAAAACTGTTTTTT	CAWSVSGTGLEKLFF
TRBD2	-	TRBJ2-1	TRBV30	TGTGCCTGGAGTGGGATGAGGACTAGCGGGGGCCCTAACAATGAGCAGTTCTTC	CAWSGMRTSGGPNNEQFF
-	once	TRBJ1-3	TRBV25-1	TGTGCCAGCAGTGAGGACAGCGTAAGCGGAAACACCATATATTTT	CASSEDSVSGNTIYF
TRBD1	-	TRBJ1-1	TRBV3-1	TGTGCCAGCAGCCCGAGCTACAGGGGAAACACTGAAGCTTTCTTT	CASSPSYRGNTEAFF
-	-	TRBJ2-1	TRBV21-1	TGTGCCAGCAGCAGAAATGGGGCGGGAGACGACAATGAGCAGTTCTTC	CASSRNGAGDDNEQFF
TRBD2	-	TRBJ2-1	TRBV29-1	TGCAGCATCTCGATGACTAGCGGATACAATGAGCAGTTCTTC	CSISMTSGYNEQFF
TRBD2	-	TRBJ2-7	TRBV20-1	TGCAGTGCTAGAGTCCTAGCGGGGGGTCTCGAGCAGTACTTC	CSARVLAGGLEQYF
-	-	TRBJ1-5	TRBV19	TGTGCCAGTAGTGGGGCCGGGGCGGGGGGCAATCAGCCCCAGCATTTT	CASSGAGAGGNQPQHF
-	-	TRBJ2-6	TRBV4-1	TGCGCCAGCACCCAAGACAGCTCTGGGGCCAACGTCCTGACTTTC	CASTQDSSGANVLTF
-	-	TRBJ2-7	TRBV6-5	TGTGCCAGCAGTTACTCTAGTGGGGACGGACCCTACGAGCAGTACTTC	CASSYSSGDGPYEQYF
TRBD1	-	TRBJ1-5	TRBV7-2	TGTGCCAGCAGCGGTGACAGGGAACAGCCCCAGCATTTT	CASSGDREQPQHF
TRBD1	-	TRBJ1-2	TRBV29-1	TGCAGCGTTCAGCGACAGGGGACGGGTGGCTACACCTTC	CSVQRQGTGGYTF
-	-	TRBJ2-5	TRBV20-1	TGCAGTGCTAGAGATTCCGAGGAGATTCAAGAGACCCAGTACTTC	CSARDSEEIQETQYF
TRBD2	-	TRBJ2-7	TRBV6-5	TGTGCCAGCAGAATAGCGGGCCTTAGCTCCTACGAGCAGTACTTC	CASRIAGLSSYEQYF
TRBD1	-	TRBJ2-5	TRBV4-1	TGCGCCAGCAGCCAAGCTTTAGGACAGGGAGTCGAGACCCAGTACTTC	CASSQALGQGVETQYF
-	-	TRBJ1-1	TRBV5-4	TGTGCCAGCAGCATTCGACTAGACATTGAAGCTTTCTTT	CASSIRLDIEAFF
-	-	TRBJ2-7	TRBV11-2	TGTGCCAGCAGCTTCCGGGACTTAGGCTACGAGCAGTACTTC	CASSFRDLGYEQYF
-	-	TRBJ2-1	TRBV24-1	TGTGCCACCAGTGACTCGACAGGTCGTGGAATGGTCAATGAGCAGTTCTTC	CATSDSTGRGMVNEQFF
TRBD2	-	TRBJ2-2	TRBV27	TGTGCCAGCAGTTTGCGGGGGTCGAACACCGGGGAGCTGTTTTTT	CASSLRGSNTGELFF
-	few	TRBJ2-3	TRBV2	TGTGCCAGTCACCGGGGGATGGCGGGCACAGATACGCAGTATTTT	CASHRGMAGTDTQYF
TRBD1	-	TRBJ2-3	TRBV6-4	TGTGCCAGCAGTGACCGGGGACAGGGAAGCACAGATACGCAGTATTTT	CASSDRGQGSTDTQYF
-	-	TRBJ2-5	TRBV6-1	TGTGCCAGCAGTGACCAATGGCGGTCAGAGACCCAGTACTTC	CASSDQWRSETQYF
-	once	TRBJ2-7	TRBV20-1	TGCAGTGCTAGTCCAGGGGGGTCCTACGAGCAGTACTTC	CSASPGGSYEQYF
TRBD2	-	TRBJ2-1	TRBV20-1	TGCAGTGCGCACCGCGGGGGGGCCGGAAATGAGCAGTTCTTC	CSAHRGGAGNEQFF